This TCR beta chain was obtained from a study of graft-versus-host responses after intestinal transplantation. Study-wide points: Early post-transplant HvG declines showed an association with peak circulating GvH clone levels.

Trimming shortened V by 6 bases and J by 7 bases, and 16 bases separated the two germline ends. The CDR3 covers 14 residues. Germline V gene sequence: CDR1 LNHDA, CDR2 SQIVND (reference sequence). Sequencing was performed with immunoSEQ multiplex PCR; in TCRdb, only in-frame clones are kept and a portion is missing. The sample gives under 100,000 clones, around nine tenths of which show up once; more than 15% is in the top ten. With respect to this clone: Its antigen remains unidentified.

The TCR comes from a human patient who received an intestinal transplant, so some T cells may come from the graft donor. The source was PBMCs, collected 450 to 460 days after intestinal transplant. This chain joins TRBV19 and TRBJ2-1; D is unresolved. The CDR3 region has the DNA TGTGCCAGTAGGTCCGAACACACTCGAAATGAGCAGTTCTTC. It codes for CASRSEHTRNEQFF.